This TCR beta chain was retrieved from a study of shared clonotypes between healthy human individuals. About the research overall: The donor group consisted of two women and three men, aged 18 to 49.

Only Caucasian adults living in Nashville, Tennessee made up the donor group. This clone is a singleton in its sample. Its antigen is not identified. The study, taken as a whole, reports: In having few donors, the study represented limited genetic and exposure-history diversity.

Genomic DNA belonging to each subset was distributed in equal measure over several immunoSEQ plates. TCRdb's copy holds only in-frame clones and misses some; the assay was immunoSEQ multiplex PCR. The sample consists of about 510,000 clones, approximately 85% of them appearing once. The CDR3 is 15 amino acids. The germline gives CDR1 ENHRY, CDR2 SYGVKD. With 4 bases clipped from V and 10 bases from J, the junction kept 9 bases outside the gene matches. This rearrangement joins TRBV10-3 to TRBJ1-6; 8 nucleotides line up with TRBD1. Sequenced input: PBMCs. The sequence came from a woman aged 40 to 55 in good health. Some clones in this sample may be carry-over from other donors' samples. The CDR3 coding sequence is TGTGCCATCAGTGGCCCCCCAGGGGGCGAATCACCCCTCCACTTT. This encodes CAISGPPGGESPLHF.